This T cell receptor (beta chain) was retrieved from a study of cytomegalovirus exposure and HLA in healthy donors (dated by TCRdb to the late 2010s). Looking at the study overall: An earlier analysis of about 530 of the donors reported 276 Gb of sequence data and 90 million to 120 million unique TCR beta sequences obtained from 180 million or so T cells. About 300 gigabases of sequencing data and 70 million to 100 million unique TCR sequences were included in an early release covering 500 to 750 HLA-typed donors. In a later analysis, previously published TCR beta repertoires from 550 to 700 donors were re-analyzed and high-resolution HLA genotyping was added so that TCR occurrence patterns could be studied. Rather than using new phenotypic data, the later analysis identified candidate immune exposures from TCR beta sequences and from how often those sequences occurred across donors. Across around 400 genotyped donors of the cohort, an average of about 240,000 unique TCR beta nucleotide sequences per donor were sequenced, and roughly 20% of those sequences were non-productive. The T cell repertoires of some 700 subjects were profiled by immunosequencing and related to cytomegalovirus serostatus. Because of strong linkage in the cohort, roughly five DR-DQ haplotypes were treated as single units for association and clustering. To decide whether each TCR beta V gene segment behaved as functional or pseudogenic, an earlier analysis of some 580 of the donors relied on high-throughput TCR beta sequencing. Genome-wide SNP genotypes for about three fifths of the roughly 670 donors were used in a later genetic analysis, which treated that subset as a discovery cohort. A separate validation cohort of about 110 different subjects was used in addition to the approximately 640-subject first cohort. Every repertoire in the discovery cohort had been generated on one and the same sequencing platform. Alongside the repertoire data, information on donor age, sex, ethnicity and CMV serostatus was compiled. Both class I and class II loci were covered by HLA typing, at four-digit resolution. Of the 300 to 450 genotyped donors, around 81% fell in the genetic ancestry cluster associated with self-reported Caucasian donors. Typing coverage differed by locus: A, B, C, DRB1 and DQB1 were typed in roughly 620-630 donors, DQA1 in 522, DPA1 in 600 to 610, and DPB1 in 450 to 480. High-throughput TCR immunosequencing, statistical association of individual TCRs with disease status, and machine learning were combined to predict cytomegalovirus infection status. The study was designed to test whether signatures of past pathogen exposure could be identified by cataloging public T cell receptors.

The cohort comprised fewer than 700 healthy bone marrow donors. All cohort members were sampled while nominally healthy, although unrecorded immune exposures were likely present. The donor tested CMV seropositive, placing the donor among the 290 or so seropositive members of the cohort. Every donor gave a peripheral blood sample, and the peripheral blood mononuclear cells from that sample were used for TCR beta sequencing. The Qiagen DNeasy Blood Extraction Kit was used to extract genomic DNA from the blood cell samples. The germline V gene (reference sequence) yields SGHNT for CDR1 and YYREEE for CDR2. V and J are truncated by 6 bases and 3 bases respectively, leaving an intervening sequence of 15 bases. There are 14 amino acids in the CDR3, from cysteine to phenylalanine inclusive. Only the CDR3 DNA stays, 42 bases, in frame from base 1. The research as a whole found: In this cohort, only TCR beta chains were sequenced, and detectable features were limited by the absence of alpha or paired-chain data. The 87-base-pair reads could not distinguish some IMGT-functional V segments, including TRBV6-2 and TRBV6-3, so those segments were excluded. According to the authors, the approach could potentially be generalized to other disease states and immunological phenotypes. Because counts were too low, around 18 rarely observed V segments, including chromosome 9 orphons, were left out of the earlier analysis of about 620 of the donors. A total of 150 to 200 TCR beta chains were listed by the study as associated with cytomegalovirus. According to a later analysis, TCR association rates differed among HLA loci, with DRB1 alleles showing the most associated TCRs and HLA-C alleles showing the fewest. In both the original and validation cohorts, the classifier was reported to diagnose cytomegalovirus status with high specificity and sensitivity. In a later analysis, HLA-associated TCR beta chains were found to be more clonally expanded and to have lower generation probabilities than equally common non-associated chains. A later analysis associated about 17,000 TCR beta sequences with specific HLA alleles at a false discovery rate of 0.05. In vitro tests confirmed that a few of the cytomegalovirus-associated TCR beta chains recognize cytomegalovirus antigens. A later genetic analysis associated a missense DCLRE1C variant with V-gene and J-gene trimming of TCR beta chains, and an independent cohort replicated the association. A cluster of highly shared sequence variants was judged likely to represent a technical artifact of the sequencing pipeline. The presence/absence analyses assumed that sequencing depth was roughly uniform across donors, and that assumption may not be true. According to a later genetic analysis, donors in an Asian-associated ancestry cluster had fewer N-insertions in productive TCRs than the approximately 670-donor mean. The only immune exposure information available for the cohort was CMV serostatus. When HLA alleles, especially DR and DQ, strongly co-occurred, attributing TCR associations to individual alleles was difficult. Linkage disequilibrium might explain the correlated functional status among segregating V segments, but an unknown experimental factor could not be excluded. In a later analysis, several top co-occurrence clusters were reported to appear linked to parvovirus B19, influenza, CMV and Epstein-Barr virus. Most TCR sequences were observed very rarely across donors, whereas some public TCRs were present in many individuals. According to a later analysis, most CMV-associated TCR beta chains appeared to be HLA-restricted, and the HLA associations seemed to be driven largely by CMV exposure. In an earlier analysis of some 500 of the donors, most TCR beta V segments appeared in productive rearrangements about 87% or about 30% of the time, broadly matching IMGT annotations. Because HLA typing was unavailable for some donors at each locus, only the typed subset was used in association tests. A further reported finding was that TCR beta sequences accurately predicted the HLA-A and HLA-B alleles for most subjects in the first cohort.

The method behind the library was the immunoSEQ multiplex PCR assay. A mixture of 60 forward primers for TCR Vbeta segments and 13 reverse primers for TCR Jbeta segments was used in the multiplex PCR. A multiplex PCR assay on genomic DNA amplified the CDR3 region of rearranged TCR beta genes. Amplified TCR beta libraries were sequenced as 87-base-pair reads on the Illumina HiSeq System. The published analysis was carried out like this. In a later analysis, about 80 million unique TCR beta chains were counted across the roughly 670 repertoires, and roughly 11 million of these chains were shared by at least two donors. To remove PCR and sequencing errors, raw reads were error-corrected and collapsed into unique sequences using a nearest-neighbor algorithm that merged closely related sequences. To assign V, D and J gene segments, CDR3 sequences were aligned to IMGT reference sequences. For a sequence to be retained, a match of at least six nucleotides was required to both a V gene segment and a J gene segment. Rearrangements were called productive when the CDR3 lacked stop codons and stayed in frame with V and J; all others were non-productive. Following IMGT convention, CDR3 was defined as the stretch from the second conserved V-encoded cysteine up to the conserved J-encoded phenylalanine. Sequences without an unambiguous match to a single V gene segment were excluded from the earlier analysis of 587 of the donors. An earlier analysis of 587 of the donors classified V segments as functional when productive rearrangements were above 56.7% and as segregating when the standard deviation between donors was above 5%. A statistical classification framework was developed to diagnose cytomegalovirus status using the catalog of TCR beta chain sequences. In a later analysis, TCR nucleotide sequences were compared against IMGT/GENE-DB human TR gene sequences so that V and J genes could be assigned. In a later analysis, CDR3 sequences and most-parsimonious VDJ recombination scenarios were assigned using the TCRdist pipeline. A later analysis defined each TCR beta chain by its CDR3 amino acid sequence plus V-gene family, and excluded reads lacking a unique V-gene family. To address suspected cross-contamination and a sequencing artifact, a later analysis removed 550 to 750 highly shared, low-generation-probability nucleotide sequences. A later analysis calculated a clonal expansion index for each public chain from normalized within-repertoire ranks of inferred template counts. Generation probabilities in a later analysis came from a VDJ recombination model fitted to out-of-frame rearrangements, and those results were checked against IGoR. In a later analysis, hypergeometric tests were used to score TCR-TCR, TCR-HLA and TCR-CMV co-occurrence, with a repertoire-size bias correction applied to TCR pairs. A later analysis estimated false discovery rates by permuting HLA or CMV assignments 20 times. In a later analysis, co-occurring TCRs were grouped using DBSCAN, and TCRdist sequence similarity was added for clustering within HLA-allele-positive subsets. Co-occurrence clustering excluded repertoires with fewer than 30,000 or more than 120,000 public chains, plus five with anomalous nucleotide sharing. The source is immuneACCESS, and TCRdb retained only in-frame sequences with V and J called. Part of the clones is not carried over; for the studies checked, unresolved V genes explain less than half of this, and the remainder is unexplained. V and J calls and clone size follow that table, whereas D and trimming were derived from the DNA. This sample comprises approximately 79,000 clones, 79% of them detected only once. In total, the top ten clones hold roughly a fifth of the sample.

A remark on this clone: It has no known antigen specificity. It has no much larger one-base neighbor in the sample; base qualities were not kept.

The sequenced sample consisted of PBMCs. The chain links TRBV5-4 with TRBJ2-5; TRBD2 is possibly the D segment (6 matching bases). The sequence was obtained from a woman aged 40 to 49 in good health and CMV-seropositive. The CDR3 protein: CASIPRPGEETQYF. The nucleotide sequence reads TGTGCCAGCATTCCTCGCCCGGGGGAAGAGACCCAGTACTTC.